This TCR beta chain was captured by sequencing in a study of shared clonotypes between healthy human individuals. Some clones are missing from TCRdb's copy, which holds only in-frame ones; the method was immunoSEQ multiplex PCR. The table shows 2 million to 3 million clones, with approximately 94% occurring only once. As regards this clone: Its antigen is currently unknown.

Trimming took 5 bases from V and 6 from J, leaving 7 bases between them. Germline V gene data show CDR1 as MNHEY and CDR2 as SVGAGI. This CDR3 has 12 amino acids. Negatively enriched CD4+ T cells were divided by CD45RA into naive and memory. General study points: Sorted-subset sequencing, rarefaction showed, was incomplete despite large depth. Clonotype sharing among donors likely depends on sequencing depth. Generation probabilities were higher for clonotypes shared across all four sorted-subset donors than for unshared ones.

This chain connects TRBV6-5 to TRBJ2-2; D unresolved. What was sequenced was naive CD4+ T cells from PBMCs. Regarding subset: CD45RA+ positively selected. This TCR came from a man younger than 35 in good health. Some clones in this sample may be carry-over from other donors' samples. The CDR3: CASSLFPGELFF. The CDR3, as DNA: TGTGCCAGCAGTCTTTTCCCCGGGGAGCTGTTTTTT.